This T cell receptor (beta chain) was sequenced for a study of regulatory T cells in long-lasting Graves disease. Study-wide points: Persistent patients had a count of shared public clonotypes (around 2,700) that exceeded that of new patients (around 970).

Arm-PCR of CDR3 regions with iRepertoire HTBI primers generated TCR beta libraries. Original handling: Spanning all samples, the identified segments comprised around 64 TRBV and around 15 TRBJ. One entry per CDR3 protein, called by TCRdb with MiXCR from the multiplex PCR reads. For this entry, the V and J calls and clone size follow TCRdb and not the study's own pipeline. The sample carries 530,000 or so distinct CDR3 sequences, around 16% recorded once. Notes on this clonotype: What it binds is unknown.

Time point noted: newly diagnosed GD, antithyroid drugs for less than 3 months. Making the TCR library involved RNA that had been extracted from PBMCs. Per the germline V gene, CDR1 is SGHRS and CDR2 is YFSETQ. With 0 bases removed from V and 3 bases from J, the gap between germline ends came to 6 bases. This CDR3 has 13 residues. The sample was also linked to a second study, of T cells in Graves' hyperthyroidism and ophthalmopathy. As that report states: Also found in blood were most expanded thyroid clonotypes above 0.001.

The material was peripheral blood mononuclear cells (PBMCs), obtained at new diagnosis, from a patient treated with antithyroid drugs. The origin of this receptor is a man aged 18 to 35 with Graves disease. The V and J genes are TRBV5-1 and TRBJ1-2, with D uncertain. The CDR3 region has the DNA TGCGCCAGCAGCTTGGTGGCAGACTATGGCTACACCTTC. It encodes CASSLVADYGYTF.